This T cell receptor beta chain was retrieved from a study of T cell responses to AZD1222 COVID-19 vaccine. In its sample, this clone was seen once. The antigen remains unidentified. This CDR3 contains 15 residues. CDR1 SGHTA and CDR2 FQGTGA come from the germline V gene. Trimming took 5 bases from V and 3 from J, leaving 16 bases between them. The protocol was immunoSEQ multiplex PCR, while the TCRdb copy is restricted to in-frame clones and leaves out a portion. The table lists under 150,000 clones, more than 85% of them singletons. Study observations and caveats: A reported finding is that nearly half of spike-specific TCRs target unmutated variant regions. Spike was spanned by vaccine-associated CD4 TCRs, with dominance at 160-218 and 743-854.

This specimen was peripheral blood, taken on day 0 of AZD1222 vaccination. The clonotype was recovered from an adult in good health. V gene TRBV7-3 combines with J gene TRBJ1-2, with D possibly TRBD1 on 5 matching bases. Here the CDR3 DNA reads TGTGCCAGCAGCCCCACGGGCGGGGCCGACTATGGCTACACCTTC. It encodes CASSPTGGADYGYTF.